Listed here are 27 T cell receptor beta chains from one sample, sequenced in a study of OX40 agonist ivuxolimab in advanced cancers. TCRdb keeps only in-frame clones here, not all; method: immunoSEQ multiplex PCR. Of 60,000 to 65,000 clones in the sample, 85% were seen once. The material was CD4+ or CD8+ T cells sorted from blood, obtained in a trial of the OX40 agonist ivuxolimab. The receptors were gathered from an adult with an advanced solid tumor such as melanoma, head and neck, liver or kidney cancer.

The chain recombines TRBV7-6 with TRBJ2-7, with D possibly TRBD1 on 5 matching bases. Germline loops: CDR1 SGHVS, CDR2 FNYEAQ. The V end was cut by 5 bases, the J end by 2 bases, with 16 bases between. This CDR3 has 15 residues. The CDR3 spells CASSQTDSPPYEQYF. CDR3 nucleotides: TGTGCCAGCAGCCAAACCGACAGTCCCCCCTACGAGCAGTACTTC.

The chain couples TRBV15 to TRBJ2-5, with a weak D call TRBD2 (5 bases). The CDR3 contains 12 residues. V was clipped by 5 bases and J by 5 bases, with 9 bases between them. From germline, CDR1 is LNHNV and CDR2 YYDKDF (reference sequence). The CDR3 DNA is TGTGCCACCAGCTTCGGGGTGGAGACCCAGTACTTC. Translating gives CATSFGVETQYF.

The chain uses TRBV7-8 and TRBJ1-1; the D is unclear. The CDR3 is 13 residues long. V lost 0 bases, J lost 0 bases, and 2 bases lay in between. Germline CDR1 is SGHVS and CDR2 is FQNEAQ. The CDR3 is CASSLAMNTEAFF. The CDR3 nucleotides read TGTGCCAGCAGCTTAGCCATGAACACTGAAGCTTTCTTT.

This chain joins TRBV7-3 and TRBJ2-1; unclear D gene. Between the trimmed V and J ends, which lost 5 bases and 5 bases, there was a span of 10 bases. The CDR3 loop spans 13 amino acids. Germline loops: CDR1 SGHTA, CDR2 FQGTGA. CDR3 nucleotides: TGTGCCAGCAGCCTCGGTGAGGACAATGAGCAGTTCTTC. This sequence encodes CASSLGEDNEQFF.

This clone is medium-sized in the sample. The chain recombines TRBV19 with TRBJ2-1; either TRBD1 or TRBD2 may supply D (5 bases each). This CDR3 is built from 13 residues. V lost 5 bases and J lost 6, with 11 bases in between. The germline CDR1 and CDR2 sequences are LNHDA and SQIVND (reference sequence). The CDR3 DNA reads as TGTGCCAGTAGTGTGGGACCGGCCAATGAGCAGTTCTTC. Protein sequence: CASSVGPANEQFF. Filled out from reference TRBV19 and TRBJ2-1, the complete variable domain reads DGGITQSPKYLFRKEGQNVTLSCEQNLNHDAMYWYRQDPGQGLRLIYYSQIVNDFQKGDIAEGYSVSREKKESFPLTVTSAQKNPTAFYLCASSVGPANEQFFGPGTRLTVL.

The chain has TRBV5-1 and TRBJ2-1; D gene ambiguous. V was trimmed by 0 bases and J by 0 bases, leaving 10 bases between them. The length of the CDR3 is 16 residues. Germline V gene lookup returns CDR1 SGHRS and CDR2 YFSETQ. CDR3: CASSLASHSSYNEQFF. The DNA for the CDR3 is TGCGCCAGCAGCTTGGCCAGTCACAGCTCCTACAATGAGCAGTTCTTC.

The chain combines TRBV19 with TRBJ1-5; the D is unclear. The V gene lost 7 bases and the J gene lost 3 bases, with 10 bases spanning the gap. Germline V gives CDR1 LNHDA, CDR2 SQIVND (reference sequence). The CDR3 has 13 amino acids. CDR3: CASTPGFNQPQHF. The CDR3 DNA sequence: TGTGCCAGTACCCCAGGATTCAATCAGCCCCAGCATTTT.

The CDR3 region is CASSQDSSASNEKLFF. The CDR3 DNA is TGCGCCAGCAGCCAAGATAGCTCGGCCAGTAATGAAAAACTGTTTTTT. The V gene is TRBV4-1, the J gene TRBJ1-4, with D unclear. V lost 0 bases and J 4 bases, leaving 12 bases between the germline ends. This CDR3 has 16 amino acids. The germline V gene encodes CDR1 MGHRA and CDR2 YSYEKL.

This chain uses TRBV5-1 with TRBJ1-1; 8 nucleotides match TRBD1. CDR1 SGHRS and CDR2 YFSETQ come from the germline V gene. CDR3 size: 12 residues. J gave up 11 bases and V 3 bases, and 6 bases lay outside the gene matches. The CDR3, as DNA: TGCGCCAGCAGCTCTTCGACAGGGGACGCTTTCTTT. This translates into CASSSSTGDAFF.

CDR3 coding DNA: TGTGCCAGCAGTGAAACAGGGTGGGGCGAGCAGTACTTC. It encodes CASSETGWGEQYF. The chain is built from TRBV6-1 and TRBJ2-7, with D tentatively TRBD1 (6 bases). V lost 2 bases, J lost 6 bases, and 11 bases lay in between. The CDR3 extends over 13 amino acids. CDR1 is MNHNS, CDR2 SASEGT, per germline.

The rearrangement links TRBV5-6 to TRBJ2-1; D may be TRBD1 (6 bases). Germline V lookup: CDR1 SGHDT, CDR2 YYEEEE. Trimming cost V 0 bases and J 8 bases, with 18 bases left between them. The CDR3 has 16 amino acids. The CDR3 DNA reads as TGTGCCAGCAGCTTGGCCCGGACTTACAGGGCGGATGAGCAGTTCTTC. Translation gives CASSLARTYRADEQFF.

V gene TRBV28 combines with J gene TRBJ2-7, with 7 positions matching TRBD2. V dropped 3 bases and J dropped 7; count of bases not matched to a gene: 15. Germline V lookup: CDR1 MDHEN, CDR2 SYDVKM. The CDR3 has 16 residues. The CDR3 DNA sequence: TGTGCCAGCAGTTTTATAGCCAGCGGGAACGTCGAGGAGCAGTACTTC. Encoded protein: CASSFIASGNVEEQYF.

The CDR3 DNA sequence: TGTGCCATCAGTGAGGGGGTCGGGGGCACAGATACGCAGTATTTT. This translates into CAISEGVGGTDTQYF. This chain connects TRBV10-3 to TRBJ2-3, with a tentative D call TRBD2 (5 bases). In germline, CDR1 is ENHRY, CDR2 SYGVKD. Between the trimmed V and J ends, which lost 2 bases and 1 base, there was a span of 10 bases. This CDR3 is 15 amino acids long.

The chain has TRBV18 and TRBJ2-5; tentative D call: TRBD1 (5 bases). Per the germline V gene, CDR1 is KGHSH and CDR2 is LQKENI. The CDR3 extends over 14 amino acids. The V gene lost 0 bases and the J gene lost 5 bases, with 10 bases spanning the gap. CDR3 region: CASSPPQDKETQYF. In DNA form, the CDR3 reads TGTGCCAGCTCACCACCTCAGGACAAGGAGACCCAGTACTTC.

On this clone: The junction and the germline gene differ at one end; a read error may be behind it. The rearrangement uses TRBV6-1 and TRBJ2-7, with D perhaps given as TRBD1 or TRBD2 (5 bases each). This CDR3 spans 13 amino acids. CDR1 MNHNS and CDR2 SASEGT come from the germline V gene. This CDR3 reads CASSEPGTYGQYF. CDR3 nucleotide sequence: TGTGCCAGCAGTGAACCAGGGACCTACGGGCAGTACTTC.

The chain combines TRBV27 with TRBJ2-7; 7 bases map to TRBD1. This CDR3 has 14 residues. In germline, CDR1 is MNHEY, CDR2 SMNVEV (reference sequence). Trimming cost V 2 bases and J 5 bases; bases outside gene matches: 6. CDR3 in DNA: TGTGCCAGCAGTTTAAAGACAGGGTCTAACGAGCAGTACTTC. Residues: CASSLKTGSNEQYF.

The table lists this clone with a few counts. This chain connects TRBV2 to TRBJ1-4; D is unclear. The V gene's germline CDR1 is SNHLY and CDR2 FYNNEI. The V and J ends lost 7 bases and 7 bases respectively, with 19 bases between them. The CDR3 spans 15 residues. Here the CDR3 DNA reads TGTGCCAGCACAAGAGAGCCGGGCTCTTCTGAAAAACTGTTTTTT. Its protein is CASTREPGSSEKLFF.

This chain connects TRBV7-2 to TRBJ2-5; 9 positions agree with TRBD2. V dropped 1 base and J dropped 5; count of bases not matched to a gene: 11. Germline CDR1 SGHTA, CDR2 FQGNSA. The CDR3 is 17 residues long. The CDR3 DNA follows: TGTGCCAGCAGCTTAGGTCTGGCGGGGGGGGCCCGGGAGACCCAGTACTTC. It encodes CASSLGLAGGARETQYF.

V gene TRBV2 combines with J gene TRBJ2-3; D assignment may be TRBD1 or TRBD2 (5 bases each). Per the germline V gene, CDR1 is SNHLY and CDR2 is FYNNEI. V was cut by 4 bases and J by 0 bases, with 8 bases left in between. The CDR3 is 14 residues long. DNA for the CDR3: TGTGCCAGCAGTGGGGGGTCTAGCACAGATACGCAGTATTTT. Protein: CASSGGSSTDTQYF.

V usage is TRBV30 and J usage is TRBJ2-1; D remains ambiguous. Germline CDR1 and CDR2: GTSNPN and SVGIG (reference sequence). There are 14 residues in the CDR3. The ends were cut back, 1 base at V and 0 bases at J, with 7 bases in the middle. CDR3 residues: CAWSAFSSYNEQFF. The CDR3 coding sequence is TGTGCCTGGAGTGCATTTAGCTCCTACAATGAGCAGTTCTTC.

CDR3 nucleotides: TGTGCCAGCAGCCAATCGGGAGGTCAAGAGACCCAGTACTTC. Its translation is CASSQSGGQETQYF. The gene calls are TRBV16 and TRBJ2-5; D perhaps matches TRBD2 (6 bases). The CDR3 contains 14 residues. Germline CDR1 KGHSY, CDR2 FQNENV. The germline V and J ends were trimmed by 0 bases and 2 bases, with 7 bases remaining between them. Variable domain in full (rest from reference TRBV16 and TRBJ2-5): GEEVAQTPKHLVRGEGQKAKLYCAPIKGHSYVFWYQQVLKNEFKFLISFQNENVFDETGMPKERFSAKCLPNSPCSLEIQATKLEDSAVYFCASSQSGGQETQYFGPGTRLLVL.

This chain links TRBV7-6 with TRBJ2-5; D remains unclear. The J call may not be correct, given that the DNA end is closer to TRBJ2-7. Germline V gives CDR1 SGHVS, CDR2 FNYEAQ. The CDR3 is made up of 14 amino acids. CDR3 bases: TGTGCCAGCAGCCAACGGCCACGGACCGGCGAGCAGTACTTC. Amino acid sequence: CASSQRPRTGEQYF.

The chain joins TRBV7-8 to TRBJ1-2; 9 bases fit TRBD1. CDR1 and CDR2 from the germline V gene are SGHVS and FQNEAQ. With V trimmed by 5 bases and J by 4 bases, 2 bases remained unmatched. This CDR3 has 13 residues. The chain's CDR3 is CASSLTGGYGYTF. For the CDR3, the DNA is TGTGCCAGCAGCCTGACAGGGGGCTATGGCTACACCTTC.

V usage is TRBV6-1 and J usage is TRBJ2-1, with TRBD1 identical over 8 bases. CDR1 is MNHNS and CDR2 is SASEGT in the germline V gene. Trimming removed 0 bases from V and 10 bases from J; junction bases left unmatched: 11. CDR3 length: 16 amino acids. The CDR3 sequence is CASSEASAGGGSEQFF. The CDR3 DNA is TGTGCCAGCAGTGAAGCGTCGGCAGGGGGCGGGTCAGAGCAGTTCTTC.

This chain joins TRBV5-4 and TRBJ1-2; no firm D call. V was pared by 0 bases and J by 3 bases, with 9 bases between. CDR1 and CDR2 (germline): SGHNT, YYREEE (reference sequence). This CDR3 is built from 14 residues. The CDR3: CASSLVGHHYGYTF. CDR3 DNA: TGTGCCAGCAGCTTGGTTGGGCACCACTATGGCTACACCTTC.

The chain uses TRBV27 and TRBJ2-3; D not resolved. With 3 bases removed from V and 2 bases from J, the gap between germline ends came to 9 bases. The V gene's germline CDR1 is MNHEY and CDR2 SMNVEV (reference sequence). The CDR3 loop spans 14 amino acids. CDR3 protein: CASSFWSPTDTQYF. CDR3 coding DNA: TGTGCCAGCAGTTTCTGGTCTCCCACAGATACGCAGTATTTT.

The chain has TRBV29-1 and TRBJ1-1, with 8 bases matching TRBD1. This CDR3 contains 12 residues. Germline CDR1 is SQVTM and CDR2 is ANQGSEA. The junction had 6 bases not matched to a gene; V was cut back by 5 bases and J by 7 bases. Written as DNA, the CDR3 is TGCAGCGTTCGGACAGGGATGGGTGAAGCTTTCTTT. Amino acid sequence: CSVRTGMGEAFF.